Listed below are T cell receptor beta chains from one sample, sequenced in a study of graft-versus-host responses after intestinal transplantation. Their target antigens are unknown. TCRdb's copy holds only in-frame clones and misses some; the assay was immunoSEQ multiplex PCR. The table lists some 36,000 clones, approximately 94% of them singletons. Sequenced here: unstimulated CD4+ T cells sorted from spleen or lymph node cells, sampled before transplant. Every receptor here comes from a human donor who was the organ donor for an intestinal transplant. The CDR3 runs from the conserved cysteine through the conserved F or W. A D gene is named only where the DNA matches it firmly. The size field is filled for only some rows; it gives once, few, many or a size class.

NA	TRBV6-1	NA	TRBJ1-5	CASIMGANQPQHF	TGTGCCAGCATCATGGGGGCCAATCAGCCCCAGCATTTT
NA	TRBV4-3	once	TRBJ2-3	CASSQDRRDVTDTQYF	TGCGCCAGCAGCCAAGATCGGCGGGACGTCACAGATACGCAGTATTTT
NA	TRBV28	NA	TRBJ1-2	CASSFEGYGYTF	TGTGCCAGCAGTTTTGAGGGCTATGGCTACACCTTC
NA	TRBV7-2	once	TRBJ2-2	CASSSRQASGGELFF	TGTGCCAGCAGCTCGAGACAGGCCTCCGGCGGGGAGCTGTTTTTT
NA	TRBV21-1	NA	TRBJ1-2	CASSKRHTTARYGYTF	TGTGCCAGCAGCAAAAGGCATACTACAGCACGTTATGGCTACACCTTC
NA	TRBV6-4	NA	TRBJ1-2	CASSDTYTGYGYTF	TGTGCCAGCAGTGACACTTACACTGGGTATGGCTACACCTTC
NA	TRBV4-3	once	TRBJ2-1	CASSQDTIGDAIPNYNEQFF	TGCGCCAGCAGCCAAGATACGATAGGCGACGCCATTCCGAACTACAATGAGCAGTTCTTC
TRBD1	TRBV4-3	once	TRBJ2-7	CASSQWTGRYEQYF	TGCGCCAGCAGCCAATGGACAGGTCGATACGAGCAGTACTTC
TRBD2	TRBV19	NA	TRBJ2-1	CASSKLAGPYNEQFF	TGTGCCAGTAGTAAACTAGCGGGGCCTTACAATGAGCAGTTCTTC
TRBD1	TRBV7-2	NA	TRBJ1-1	CASSLAGGVEAFF	TGTGCCAGCAGCCTTGCAGGGGGCGTTGAAGCTTTCTTT
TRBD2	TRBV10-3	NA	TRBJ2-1	CAISRLAGTNNEQFF	TGTGCCATCAGTAGACTAGCGGGAACGAACAATGAGCAGTTCTTC
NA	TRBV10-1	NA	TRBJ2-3	CASSESWPGVANTQYF	TGCGCCAGCAGTGAGTCTTGGCCAGGGGTAGCGAATACGCAGTATTTT
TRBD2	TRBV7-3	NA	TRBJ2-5	CASSPNGGVSETQYF	TGTGCCAGCAGCCCTAACGGGGGGGTATCGGAGACCCAGTACTTC
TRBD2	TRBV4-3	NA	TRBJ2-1	CASSQGSSGGGIEQFF	TGCGCCAGCAGCCAAGGAAGTAGCGGGGGGGGCATTGAGCAGTTCTTC
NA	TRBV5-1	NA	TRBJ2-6	CASSLAGISGANVLTF	TGCGCCAGCAGCTTGGCGGGAATCTCTGGGGCCAACGTCCTGACTTTC
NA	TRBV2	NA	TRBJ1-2	CASSESRVVNYGYTF	TGTGCCAGCAGTGAGTCAAGGGTGGTTAACTATGGCTACACCTTC
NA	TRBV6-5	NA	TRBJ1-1	CASSYGRNTEAFF	TGTGCCAGCAGTTACGGGAGGAACACTGAAGCTTTCTTT
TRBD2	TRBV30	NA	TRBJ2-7	CAWGVMGGWRGGNYEQYF	TGTGCCTGGGGTGTAATGGGGGGATGGCGGGGGGGTAACTACGAGCAGTACTTC
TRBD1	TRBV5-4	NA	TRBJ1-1	CASSSGQGASTEAFF	TGTGCCAGCAGCTCGGGACAGGGGGCGAGCACTGAAGCTTTCTTT
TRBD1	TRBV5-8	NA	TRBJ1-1	CASSLEGGLTEAFF	TGTGCCAGCAGCTTGGAAGGGGGCTTGACTGAAGCTTTCTTT